Listed below are T cell receptor beta chains from one sample, sequenced in a study of human T cells and chemical hapten exposure. TCRdb reanalysed the RACE reads using MiXCR and keeps one entry per CDR3 protein. The sample includes roughly 360,000 distinct CDR3 sequences, more than 4.5% of them seen just once. This specimen was whole blood, taken in connection with sensitization to the hapten diphenylcyclopropenone (DPC). These receptors all come from a woman between 50 and 59 years old with alopecia areata. Some clones in this sample may be carry-over from other donors' samples. Both conserved end residues are part of each CDR3. The order of the fields is clone size, J gene, D gene, V gene, CDR3 protein, CDR3 DNA. A D gene is named only where the DNA matches it firmly. Size values are once, few and many counts, or a class for expanded clones, and some rows have none.

>few|TRBJ1-1|NA|TRBV18
CASSPGGVRAEAFF
TGTGCCAGCTCACCGGGAGGGGTACGAGCTGAAGCTTTCTTT
>many|TRBJ2-7|NA|TRBV28
CASSPTDASYEQYF
TGTGCCAGCAGTCCAACCGATGCCTCCTACGAGCAGTACTTC
>NA|TRBJ1-5|NA|TRBV10-3
CAINEQGGNQPQHF
TGTGCCATCAATGAACAGGGCGGCAATCAGCCCCAGCATTTT
>NA|TRBJ2-5|NA|TRBV5-6
CASSSRPGAQETQYF
TGTGCCAGCAGCTCAAGGCCCGGGGCCCAAGAGACCCAGTACTTC
>few|TRBJ1-2|NA|TRBV29-1
CSVTPQEVGYTF
TGCAGCGTTACACCCCAGGAGGTGGGCTACACCTTC
>many|TRBJ2-7|TRBD1|TRBV6-5
CASSRTGYEQYF
TGTGCCAGCAGTAGGACAGGGTACGAGCAGTACTTC
>many|TRBJ1-2|TRBD1|TRBV28
CASSGGRYGYTF
TGTGCCAGCTCAGGGGGAAGGTATGGCTACACCTTC
>many|TRBJ2-3|TRBD2|TRBV7-2
CASSFLAGGVTDTQYF
TGTGCCAGCAGCTTCTTAGCGGGAGGAGTGACTGATACGCAGTATTTT
>many|TRBJ2-7|TRBD1|TRBV3-1
CASSQELTGGNEQYF
TGTGCCAGCAGCCAAGAGTTAACAGGGGGCAACGAGCAGTACTTC
>NA|TRBJ2-1|TRBD2|TRBV7-2
CASSQNPTSGYYNEQFF
TGTGCCAGCAGCCAAAATCCGACTAGCGGATACTACAATGAGCAGTTCTTC
>many|TRBJ1-6|NA|TRBV6-5
CASRKDGRGRNSPLHF
TGTGCCAGCAGAAAAGATGGCAGGGGCAGAAATTCACCCCTCCACTTT
>NA|TRBJ2-3|NA|TRBV7-8
CASSLEAGTSTDTQYF
TGTGCCAGCAGCTTAGAAGCGGGTACTAGCACAGATACGCAGTATTTT
>NA|TRBJ1-1|NA|TRBV10-2
CASSESPNTNTEAFF
TGCGCCAGCAGTGAGTCCCCAAACACAAACACTGAAGCTTTCTTT
>many|TRBJ1-1|NA|TRBV4-2
CASRQGAGSEAFF
TGTGCCAGCAGACAAGGAGCGGGCAGCGAAGCTTTCTTT
>few|TRBJ2-1|TRBD2|TRBV20-1
CSVIGAGLPYNEQFF
TGCAGTGTGATCGGAGCGGGGCTCCCCTACAATGAGCAGTTCTTC
>few|TRBJ1-3|NA|TRBV4-2
CASSQERGSGNTIYF
TGTGCCAGCAGCCAAGAGCGGGGCTCTGGAAACACCATATATTTT
>many|TRBJ2-1|TRBD2|TRBV20-1
CSARVPGLAGGSYNEQFF
TGCAGTGCTAGAGTACCGGGACTAGCGGGAGGCTCCTACAATGAGCAGTTCTTC
>many|TRBJ2-3|TRBD2|TRBV27
CASLGGRPSDTQYF
TGTGCCAGCCTGGGAGGGAGACCTTCCGATACGCAGTATTTT
>many|TRBJ2-7|NA|TRBV9
CASSVKGLGQYF
TGTGCCAGCAGCGTAAAGGGGCTCGGCCAGTACTTC
>few|TRBJ2-5|TRBD2|TRBV29-1
CSVGLAGVRETQYF
TGCAGCGTGGGACTAGCGGGAGTGCGGGAGACCCAGTACTTC
>many|TRBJ2-6|NA|TRBV7-8
CASSLARTVSGANVLTF
TGTGCCAGCAGCTTGGCCCGGACAGTCTCTGGGGCCAACGTCCTGACTTTC
>few|TRBJ2-1|TRBD2|TRBV6-2/TRBV6-3
CASSNGLAGVSEQFF
TGTGCCAGCAGCAACGGACTAGCGGGAGTTAGTGAGCAGTTCTTC
>many|TRBJ1-1|NA|TRBV7-2
CASSLIRRGFTEAFF
TGTGCCAGCAGCTTAATTCGTAGGGGCTTCACTGAAGCTTTCTTT
>many|TRBJ1-2|TRBD1|TRBV29-1
CSVRTGRDYGYTF
TGCAGCGTCCGGACAGGGCGCGACTATGGCTACACCTTC
>few|TRBJ2-1|TRBD2|TRBV12-3/TRBV12-4
CASDRPLAGGLNEQFF
TGTGCCAGCGATAGACCCCTAGCGGGAGGTCTGAATGAGCAGTTCTTC
>NA|TRBJ1-1|NA|TRBV5-4
CASSLGLGSTEAFF
TGTGCCAGCAGCTTGGGGCTAGGGAGCACTGAAGCTTTCTTT
>NA|TRBJ1-1|NA|TRBV3-1
CASSQEAYMNTEAFF
TGTGCCAGCAGCCAAGAAGCATACATGAACACTGAAGCTTTCTTT
>few|TRBJ1-2|NA|TRBV29-1
CSAGASTNAYGYTF
TGCAGCGCTGGGGCATCGACGAATGCCTATGGCTACACCTTC
>NA|TRBJ1-1|NA|TRBV27
CASSLSKGNTEAFF
TGTGCCAGCAGTTTATCGAAAGGGAACACTGAAGCTTTCTTT
>many|TRBJ2-1|TRBD2|TRBV12-3/TRBV12-4
CATTNGAGVHNEQFF
TGTGCCACCACCAACGGCGCGGGAGTCCACAATGAGCAGTTCTTC
>many|TRBJ2-7|NA|TRBV29-1
CSVEDRAGEGEQYF
TGCAGCGTTGAAGATCGAGCAGGGGAAGGCGAGCAGTACTTC
>NA|TRBJ2-5|TRBD1|TRBV7-2
CASRHRGVQETQYF
TGTGCCAGCAGACACAGGGGTGTCCAAGAGACCCAGTACTTC
>many|TRBJ1-1|NA|TRBV30
CAWSARDRQAFF
TGTGCCTGGAGTGCCCGGGACCGTCAAGCTTTCTTT
>many|TRBJ2-7|NA|TRBV30
CAWSVYGYEQYF
TGTGCCTGGAGTGTATACGGGTACGAGCAGTACTTC
>NA|TRBJ1-1|NA|TRBV6-1
CASSEAGANTEAFF
TGTGCCAGCAGTGAAGCGGGGGCGAACACTGAAGCTTTCTTT
>many|TRBJ1-6|NA|TRBV10-3
CAISDLDKNNSPLHF
TGTGCCATCAGTGACCTGGACAAGAATAATTCACCCCTCCACTTT
>few|TRBJ2-3|TRBD2|TRBV12-3/TRBV12-4
CASSSPHTSGKSTDTQYF
TGTGCCAGCAGCTCCCCCCATACTAGCGGGAAGTCCACAGATACGCAGTATTTT
>many|TRBJ2-7|NA|TRBV12-5
CASGVRVVDEQYF
TGTGCTAGTGGTGTCAGGGTGGTCGACGAGCAGTACTTC
>many|TRBJ2-5|NA|TRBV7-2
CASSPTGQVRETQYF
TGTGCCAGCAGCCCCACCGGCCAGGTCCGGGAGACCCAGTACTTC
>few|TRBJ2-1|NA|TRBV4-3
CASSQDVAPYNEQFF
TGCGCCAGCAGCCAAGATGTGGCTCCCTACAATGAGCAGTTCTTC
>NA|TRBJ2-1|NA|TRBV9
CARSLVQAYNEQFF
TGTGCCAGAAGCTTAGTTCAGGCTTACAATGAGCAGTTCTTC
>NA|TRBJ2-3|TRBD2|TRBV27
CASSGGGHTDTQYF
TGTGCCAGCAGCGGGGGAGGGCACACAGATACGCAGTATTTT
>few|TRBJ2-7|TRBD1|TRBV20-1
CSARSGQFMGYEQYF
TGCAGTGCTAGATCGGGACAGTTTATGGGGTACGAGCAGTACTTC
>NA|TRBJ1-2|NA|TRBV28
CASTSGLSGYTF
TGTGCCAGCACCTCCGGACTGAGCGGCTACACCTTC
>many|TRBJ1-2|NA|TRBV29-1
CSVMTGTSGGYTF
TGCAGCGTGATGACAGGAACTTCAGGGGGCTACACCTTC
>many|TRBJ1-5|NA|TRBV13
CASSLGRDRVPQHF
TGTGCCAGCAGCTTAGGGCGGGATAGAGTGCCCCAGCATTTT
>NA|TRBJ2-5|NA|TRBV12-5
CASGLGPEVTQYF
TGTGCTAGTGGTTTGGGTCCTGAGGTGACCCAGTACTTC
>many|TRBJ1-5|TRBD1|TRBV6-6
CASSYSAGGPVPQHF
TGTGCCAGCAGTTACTCGGCAGGGGGCCCCGTCCCCCAGCATTTT
>many|TRBJ1-6|TRBD1|TRBV12-3/TRBV12-4
CASHFGQGNSPLHF
TGTGCCAGCCACTTCGGACAGGGGAATTCACCCCTCCACTTT
>NA|TRBJ2-3|NA|TRBV9
CASSVATRAGSTDTQYF
TGTGCCAGCAGCGTAGCAACGAGGGCAGGAAGCACAGATACGCAGTATTTT
>NA|TRBJ2-5|NA|TRBV29-1
CSVEYNQETQYF
TGCAGCGTTGAGTACAACCAAGAGACCCAGTACTTC
>many|TRBJ1-5|NA|TRBV6-5
CASSRQQNQPQHF
TGTGCCAGCAGTCGACAGCAAAATCAGCCCCAGCATTTT
>many|TRBJ1-1|NA|TRBV29-1
CSASPRLYTEAFF
TGCAGCGCCTCACCGAGATTATACACTGAAGCTTTCTTT
>few|TRBJ2-2|NA|TRBV12-3/TRBV12-4
CASNIGNTGELFF
TGTGCCAGCAACATCGGGAACACCGGGGAGCTGTTTTTT
>NA|TRBJ1-5|NA|TRBV4-1
CASSQTTAAGSQHF
TGCGCCAGCAGCCAAACCACAGCCGCAGGATCCCAGCATTTT
>many|TRBJ2-3|TRBD2|TRBV4-1
CASSESGGNPDTQYF
TGCGCCAGCAGTGAAAGCGGGGGGAACCCAGATACGCAGTATTTT
>NA|TRBJ2-3|NA|TRBV28
CASSRGPYTQYF
TGTGCCAGCAGCCGCGGACCCTATACGCAGTATTTT
>NA|TRBJ1-4|TRBD1|TRBV6-1
CASSESGRGGEKLFF
TGTGCCAGCAGTGAATCCGGCAGGGGGGGTGAAAAACTGTTTTTT
>many|TRBJ1-1|NA|TRBV4-2
CASSQELQVNTEAFF
TGTGCCAGCAGCCAAGAGTTACAGGTTAACACTGAAGCTTTCTTT